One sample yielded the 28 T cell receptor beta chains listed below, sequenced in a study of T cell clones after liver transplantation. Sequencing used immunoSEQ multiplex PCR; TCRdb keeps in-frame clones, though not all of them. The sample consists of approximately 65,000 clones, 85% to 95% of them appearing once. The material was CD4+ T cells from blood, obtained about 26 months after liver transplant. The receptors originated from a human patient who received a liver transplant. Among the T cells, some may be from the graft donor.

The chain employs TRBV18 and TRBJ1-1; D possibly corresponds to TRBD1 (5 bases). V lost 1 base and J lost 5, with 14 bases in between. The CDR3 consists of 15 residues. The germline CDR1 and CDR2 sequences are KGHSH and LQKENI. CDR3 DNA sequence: TGTGCCAGCTCACCACTGGACCACGACAGTACTGAAGCTTTCTTT. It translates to CASSPLDHDSTEAFF.

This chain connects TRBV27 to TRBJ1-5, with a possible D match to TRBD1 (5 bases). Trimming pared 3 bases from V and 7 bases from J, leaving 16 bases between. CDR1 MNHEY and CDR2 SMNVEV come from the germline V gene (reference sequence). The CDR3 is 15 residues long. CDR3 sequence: CASSFGPTGGQPQHF. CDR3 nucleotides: TGTGCCAGCAGTTTCGGCCCAACAGGCGGGCAGCCCCAGCATTTT.

The CDR3 DNA sequence: TGTGCCAGCAGCTCCCACCCCTACGAGCAGTACTTC. It translates to CASSSHPYEQYF. This chain uses TRBV7-8 with TRBJ2-7, with D unclear. Germline CDR1 and CDR2: SGHVS and FQNEAQ. The CDR3 extends over 12 amino acids. Trimming stripped 4 bases from V and 2 bases from J, with 6 bases between.

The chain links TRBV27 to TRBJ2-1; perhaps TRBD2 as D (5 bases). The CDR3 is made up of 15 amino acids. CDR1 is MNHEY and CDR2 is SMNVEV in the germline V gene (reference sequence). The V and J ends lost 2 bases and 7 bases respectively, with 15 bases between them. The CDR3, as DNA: TGTGCCAGCAGTTTAAGGACGACGTCGGGGAATGAGCAGTTCTTC. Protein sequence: CASSLRTTSGNEQFF.

The CDR3 DNA sequence: TGCGCCAGCAGCTTTGCAACAGGTGACAATGAGCAGTTCTTC. It codes for CASSFATGDNEQFF. J is TRBJ2-1 and V is TRBV5-1, with D tentatively TRBD1 (5 bases). This CDR3 region has 14 residues. Germline assignment: CDR1 SGHRS and CDR2 YFSETQ. The V and J ends lost 2 bases and 5 bases respectively, with 11 bases between them.

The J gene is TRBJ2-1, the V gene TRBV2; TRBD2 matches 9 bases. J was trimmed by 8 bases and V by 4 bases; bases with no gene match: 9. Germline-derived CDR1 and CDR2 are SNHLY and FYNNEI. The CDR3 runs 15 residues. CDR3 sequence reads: CASSVGAGGHDEQFF. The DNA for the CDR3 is TGTGCCAGCAGTGTGGGGGCGGGAGGGCACGATGAGCAGTTCTTC.

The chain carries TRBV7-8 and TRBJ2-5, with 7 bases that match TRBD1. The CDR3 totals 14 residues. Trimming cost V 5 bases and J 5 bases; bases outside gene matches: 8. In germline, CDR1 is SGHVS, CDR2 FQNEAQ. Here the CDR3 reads CASSIDRVLETQYF. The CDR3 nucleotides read TGTGCCAGCAGCATTGACAGGGTGTTGGAGACCCAGTACTTC. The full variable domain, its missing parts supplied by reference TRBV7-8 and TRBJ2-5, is GAGVSQSPRYKVAKRGQDVALRCDPISGHVSLFWYQQALGQGPEFLTYFQNEAQLDKSGLPSDRFFAERPEGSVSTLKIQRTQQEDSAVYLCASSIDRVLETQYFGPGTRLLVL.

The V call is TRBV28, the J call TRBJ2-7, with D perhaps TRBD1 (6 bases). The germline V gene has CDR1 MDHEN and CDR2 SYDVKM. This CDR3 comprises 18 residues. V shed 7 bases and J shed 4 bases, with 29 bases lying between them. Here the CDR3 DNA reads TGTGCCAGCACCCAAGGGGCAGGGGAACGGAAAAAAAATTACGAGCAGTACTTC. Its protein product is CASTQGAGERKKNYEQYF.

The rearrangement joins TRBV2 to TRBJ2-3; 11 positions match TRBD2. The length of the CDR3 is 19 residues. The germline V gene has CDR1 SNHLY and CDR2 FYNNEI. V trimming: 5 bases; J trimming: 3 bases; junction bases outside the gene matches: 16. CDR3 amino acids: CASSPPGGLAALRTDTQYF. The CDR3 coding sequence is TGTGCCAGCAGTCCTCCCGGGGGACTAGCGGCCCTAAGGACAGATACGCAGTATTTT.

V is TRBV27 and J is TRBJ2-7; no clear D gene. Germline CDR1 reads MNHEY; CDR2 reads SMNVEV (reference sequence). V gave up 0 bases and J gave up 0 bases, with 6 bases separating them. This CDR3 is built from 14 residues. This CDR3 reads CASSLSESSYEQYF. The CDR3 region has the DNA TGTGCCAGCAGTTTATCAGAGAGCTCCTACGAGCAGTACTTC.

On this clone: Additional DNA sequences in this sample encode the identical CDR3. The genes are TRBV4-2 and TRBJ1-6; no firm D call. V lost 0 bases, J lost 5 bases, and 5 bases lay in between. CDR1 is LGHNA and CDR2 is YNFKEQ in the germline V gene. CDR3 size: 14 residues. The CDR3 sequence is CASSQDTNNSPLHF. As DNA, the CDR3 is TGTGCCAGCAGCCAAGATACCAATAATTCACCCCTCCACTTT.

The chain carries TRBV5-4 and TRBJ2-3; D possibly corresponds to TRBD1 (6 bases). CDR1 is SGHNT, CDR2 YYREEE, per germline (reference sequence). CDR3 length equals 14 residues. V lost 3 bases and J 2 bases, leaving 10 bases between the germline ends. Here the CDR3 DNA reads TGTGCCAGCAGCTCTGGACAGACCACAGATACGCAGTATTTT. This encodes CASSSGQTTDTQYF. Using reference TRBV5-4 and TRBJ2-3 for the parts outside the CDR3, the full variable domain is ETGVTQSPTHLIKTRGQQVTLRCSSQSGHNTVSWYQQALGQGPQFIFQYYREEENGRGNFPPRFSGLQFPNYSSELNVNALELDDSALYLCASSSGQTTDTQYFGPGTRLTVL.

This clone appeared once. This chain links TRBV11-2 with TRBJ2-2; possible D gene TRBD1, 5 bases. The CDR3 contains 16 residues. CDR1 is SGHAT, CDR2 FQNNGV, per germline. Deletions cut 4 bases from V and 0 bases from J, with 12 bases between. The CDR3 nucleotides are TGTGCCAGCAGCTCAGCCCCCAGGGCGAACACCGGGGAGCTGTTTTTT. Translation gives CASSSAPRANTGELFF.

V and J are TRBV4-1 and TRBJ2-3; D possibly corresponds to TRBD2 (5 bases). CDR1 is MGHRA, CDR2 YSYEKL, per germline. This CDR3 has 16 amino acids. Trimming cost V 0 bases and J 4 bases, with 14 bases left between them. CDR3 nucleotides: TGCGCCAGCAGCCAAGAAGAGACGGGGTTCGCAGATACGCAGTATTTT. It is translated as CASSQEETGFADTQYF.

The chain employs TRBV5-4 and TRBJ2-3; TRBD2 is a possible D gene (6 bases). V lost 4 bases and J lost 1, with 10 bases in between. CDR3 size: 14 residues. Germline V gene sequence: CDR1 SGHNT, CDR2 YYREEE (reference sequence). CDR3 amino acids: CASSRDSGTDTQYF. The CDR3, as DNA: TGTGCCAGCAGCCGGGACTCAGGCACAGATACGCAGTATTTT.

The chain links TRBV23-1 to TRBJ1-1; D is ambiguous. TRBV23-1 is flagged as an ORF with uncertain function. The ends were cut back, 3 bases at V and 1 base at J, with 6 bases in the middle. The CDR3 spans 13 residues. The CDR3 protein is CASSHGRNTEAFF. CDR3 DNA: TGCGCCAGCAGTCATGGGAGGAACACTGAAGCTTTCTTT.

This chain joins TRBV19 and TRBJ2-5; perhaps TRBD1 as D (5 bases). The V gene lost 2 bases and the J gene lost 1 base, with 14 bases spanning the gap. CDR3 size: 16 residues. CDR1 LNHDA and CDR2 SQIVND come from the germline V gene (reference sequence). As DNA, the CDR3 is TGTGCCAGTAGTATAATCACAGGCTCACCCCAAGAGACCCAGTACTTC. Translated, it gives CASSIITGSPQETQYF.

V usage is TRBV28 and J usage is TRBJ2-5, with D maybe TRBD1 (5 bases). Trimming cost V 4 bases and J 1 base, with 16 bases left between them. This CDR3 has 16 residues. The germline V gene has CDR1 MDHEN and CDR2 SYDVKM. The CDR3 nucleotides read TGTGCCAGCAGTTCAGGACACACAACCCCCCAAGAGACCCAGTACTTC. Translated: CASSSGHTTPQETQYF.

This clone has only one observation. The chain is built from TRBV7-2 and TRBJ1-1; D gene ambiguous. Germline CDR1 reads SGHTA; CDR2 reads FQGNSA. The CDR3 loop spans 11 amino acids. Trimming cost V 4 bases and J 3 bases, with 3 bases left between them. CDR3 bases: TGTGCCAGCAGCTCATACACTGAAGCTTTCTTT. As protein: CASSSYTEAFF.

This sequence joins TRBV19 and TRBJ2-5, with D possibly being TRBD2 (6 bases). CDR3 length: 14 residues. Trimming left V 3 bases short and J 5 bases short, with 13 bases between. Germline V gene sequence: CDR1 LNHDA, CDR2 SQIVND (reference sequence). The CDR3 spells CASSIRRGGETQYF. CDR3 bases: TGTGCCAGTAGTATTAGGCGGGGTGGGGAGACCCAGTACTTC.

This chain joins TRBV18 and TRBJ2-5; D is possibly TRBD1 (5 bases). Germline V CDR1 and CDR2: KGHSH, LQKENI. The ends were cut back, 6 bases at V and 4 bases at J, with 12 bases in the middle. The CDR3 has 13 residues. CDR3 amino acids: CASSPGLGETQYF. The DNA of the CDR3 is TGTGCCAGCTCGCCAGGGTTAGGAGAGACCCAGTACTTC. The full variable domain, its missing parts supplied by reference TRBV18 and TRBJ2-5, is NAGVMQNPRHLVRRRGQEARLRCSPMKGHSHVYWYRQLPEEGLKFMVYLQKENIIDESGMPKERFSAEFPKEGPSILRIQQVVRGDSAAYFCASSPGLGETQYFGPGTRLLVL.

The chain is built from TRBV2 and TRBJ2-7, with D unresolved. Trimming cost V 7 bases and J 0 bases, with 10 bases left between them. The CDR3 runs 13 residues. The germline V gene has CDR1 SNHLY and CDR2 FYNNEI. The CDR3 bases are TGTGCCAGCACCAACCGACTCTCCTACGAGCAGTACTTC. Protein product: CASTNRLSYEQYF.

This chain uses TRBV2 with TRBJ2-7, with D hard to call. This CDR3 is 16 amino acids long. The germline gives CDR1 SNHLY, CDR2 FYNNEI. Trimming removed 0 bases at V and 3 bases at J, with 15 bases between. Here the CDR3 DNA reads TGTGCCAGCAGTGAAGCGCTTAGTGGGAATTTCTACGAGCAGTACTTC. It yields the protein CASSEALSGNFYEQYF.

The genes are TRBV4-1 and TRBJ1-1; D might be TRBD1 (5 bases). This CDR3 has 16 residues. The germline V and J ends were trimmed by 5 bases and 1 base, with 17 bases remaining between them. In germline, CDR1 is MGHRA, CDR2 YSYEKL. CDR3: CASSTSLRTTNTEAFF. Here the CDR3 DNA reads TGCGCCAGCAGCACCAGCCTCCGGACAACGAACACTGAAGCTTTCTTT.

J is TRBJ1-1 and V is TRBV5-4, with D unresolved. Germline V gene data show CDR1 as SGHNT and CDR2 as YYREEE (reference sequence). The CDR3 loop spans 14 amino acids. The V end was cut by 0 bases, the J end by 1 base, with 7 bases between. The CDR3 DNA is TGTGCCAGCAGCTTGGTAAAGGGGAACACTGAAGCTTTCTTT. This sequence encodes CASSLVKGNTEAFF. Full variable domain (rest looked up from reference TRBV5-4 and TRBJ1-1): ETGVTQSPTHLIKTRGQQVTLRCSSQSGHNTVSWYQQALGQGPQFIFQYYREEENGRGNFPPRFSGLQFPNYSSELNVNALELDDSALYLCASSLVKGNTEAFFGQGTRLTVV.

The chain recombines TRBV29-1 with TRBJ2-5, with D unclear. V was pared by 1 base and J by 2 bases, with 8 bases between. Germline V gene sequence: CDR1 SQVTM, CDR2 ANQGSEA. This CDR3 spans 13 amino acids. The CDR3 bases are TGCAGCGTTGAAGTGAGGCGGCAAGAGACCCAGTACTTC. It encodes CSVEVRRQETQYF.

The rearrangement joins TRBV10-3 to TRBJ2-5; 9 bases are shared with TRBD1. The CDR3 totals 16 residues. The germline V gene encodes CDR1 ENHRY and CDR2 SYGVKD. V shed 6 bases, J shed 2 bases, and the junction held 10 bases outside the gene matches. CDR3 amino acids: CAIRDHGTGRQETQYF. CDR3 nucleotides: TGTGCCATCAGAGACCACGGGACAGGGAGACAAGAGACCCAGTACTTC.

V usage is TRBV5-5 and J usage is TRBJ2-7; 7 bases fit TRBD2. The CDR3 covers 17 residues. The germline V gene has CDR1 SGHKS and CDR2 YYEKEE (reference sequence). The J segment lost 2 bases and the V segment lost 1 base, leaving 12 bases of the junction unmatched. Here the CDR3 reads CASSLYLRGSVAYEQYF. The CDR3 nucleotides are TGTGCCAGCAGCTTGTATCTTCGCGGGAGTGTCGCCTACGAGCAGTACTTC.